Below, one T cell receptor (beta chain) is given with its context. Clones were sequenced by immunoSEQ multiplex PCR, and TCRdb holds only the in-frame ones, with some missing. Of some 150,000 clones in the sample, 80% to 90% are singletons; the top ten hold approximately 8%. This record comes from a study of T cell responses to AZD1222 COVID-19 vaccine. The V gene's germline CDR1 is SGHKS and CDR2 YYEKEE (reference sequence). The CDR3 is 14 amino acids. V gave up 4 bases and J gave up 0 bases; unmatched junction bases: 2. The chain joins TRBV5-5 to TRBJ2-7, with 9 bases that match TRBD1. The sequencing here drew on peripheral blood, taken on day 0 of AZD1222 vaccination. This sequence originates from an adult in good health. The CDR3 loop is CASSRDRDSYEQYF. The CDR3 DNA reads as TGTGCCAGCAGCCGGGACAGGGACTCCTACGAGCAGTACTTC.